This passage covers 20 T cell receptor beta chains from one sample sequenced in a study of cytomegalovirus exposure and HLA in healthy donors. PCR used 60 Vbeta primers and 13 Jbeta primers. Measured with immunoSEQ multiplex PCR; TCRdb has only the in-frame clones, and not every one. The repertoire includes around 160,000 clones, 60% to 80% of them detected once, and over 12% sits in the top ten. The sequenced sample consisted of PBMCs. The receptors here all came from a man aged 45-60 years in good health and CMV-seropositive.

The chain carries TRBV6-4 and TRBJ1-2; D uncertain. In germline, CDR1 is MRHNA, CDR2 SNTAGT. V was trimmed by 6 bases and J by 0 bases, leaving 14 bases between them. The CDR3 is 15 residues long. The CDR3 nucleotides are TGTGCCAGCAGACCTCGGGTTGCCCCTAACTATGGCTACACCTTC. It specifies CASRPRVAPNYGYTF.

The rearrangement uses TRBV27 and TRBJ1-2; D possibly corresponds to TRBD1 (6 bases). Trimming cost V 5 bases and J 10 bases, with 20 bases left between them. Germline-derived CDR1 and CDR2 are MNHEY and SMNVEV (reference sequence). The CDR3 contains 14 residues. The DNA of the CDR3 is TGTGCCAGCAGTCATCTTGGGGAGGGGGTCCTCTACACCTTC. Protein: CASSHLGEGVLYTF.

This clone has a single count. This sample also contains other DNA sequences that code for the same CDR3. The chain has TRBV5-6 and TRBJ1-2; TRBD1 agrees at 10 bases. CDR3 size: 13 residues. V gave up 0 bases and J gave up 8 bases; unmatched junction bases: 1. CDR1 SGHDT and CDR2 YYEEEE come from the germline V gene. CDR3 amino acids: CASSLGTGGGYTF. CDR3 DNA sequence: TGTGCCAGCAGCTTGGGGACAGGGGGAGGCTACACCTTC.

The chain has TRBV6-6 and TRBJ2-7; 9 nucleotides align to TRBD1. The germline CDR1 and CDR2 sequences are MNHNY and SVGAGI (reference sequence). This CDR3 is built from 16 residues. Losses at the gene ends were 4 bases for V and 2 bases for J; bases not matched to a gene: 9. The CDR3 loop reads CASSSIPGTGTYEQYV. The CDR3 coding sequence is TGTGCCAGCAGTTCTATACCCGGGACAGGGACCTACGAGCAGTACGTC.

The chain joins TRBV6-1 to TRBJ1-2; no reliable D call. The V and J ends lost 7 bases and 4 bases respectively, with 16 bases between them. CDR1 and CDR2 (germline): MNHNS, SASEGT. The CDR3 sequence is 14 residues long. In nucleotides, the CDR3 is TGTGCCAGCAATCCCTCCCCGGGAACCTATGGCTACACCTTC. It yields the protein CASNPSPGTYGYTF.

The chain recombines TRBV5-1 with TRBJ2-2; 11 bases match TRBD2. With 2 bases clipped from V and 5 bases from J, the junction kept 8 bases outside the gene matches. The germline V gene has CDR1 SGHRS and CDR2 YFSETQ. CDR3 length: 17 residues. The CDR3 bases are TGCGCCAGCAGCTTACCTATAGCGGGGGGGCTGACCGGGGAGCTGTTTTTT. Its protein product is CASSLPIAGGLTGELFF.

The chain couples TRBV5-4 to TRBJ2-2, with TRBD1 matching over 9 bases. This CDR3 is 16 amino acids long. Trimming took 0 bases from V and 6 from J; bases not matched to a gene: 6. Germline CDR1 reads SGHNT; CDR2 reads YYREEE (reference sequence). The CDR3 loop is CASSLGKQGAPGELFF. The CDR3 coding sequence is TGTGCCAGCAGCTTGGGTAAACAGGGGGCCCCCGGGGAGCTGTTTTTT.

The J gene is TRBJ2-7, the V gene TRBV4-1; possibly TRBD1 for D (5 bases). This CDR3 has 14 amino acids. Germline V CDR1 and CDR2: MGHRA, YSYEKL. With 1 base removed from V and 6 bases from J, the gap between germline ends came to 13 bases. Written as DNA, the CDR3 is TGCGCCAGCAGCCAAGTTCTCCCTGGGGCCGAGCAGTACTTC. Translated, it gives CASSQVLPGAEQYF.

About this clone: The germline gene is not matched at one end of the junction; a read error may be the cause. This chain joins TRBV5-1 and TRBJ2-2, with 8 bases that match TRBD1. Germline CDR1 reads SGHRS; CDR2 reads YFSETQ. The CDR3 sequence is 16 residues long. DNA for the CDR3: TGCGCCAGCAGCTTCACGGCAGGGGGCAACAGCGGGGAGCTGTTTTTT. Translated: CASSFTAGGNSGELFF.

This sequence joins TRBV7-9 and TRBJ2-1; 8 bases fit TRBD2. Germline lookup yields CDR1 SEHNR and CDR2 FQNEAQ (reference sequence). This CDR3 contains 13 residues. The V and J ends lost 7 bases and 6 bases, in that order; junction bases with no gene match: 5. The CDR3 coding sequence is TGTGCCAGCACCCTGGCGGGGGGCAATGAGCAGTTCTTC. Amino acids: CASTLAGGNEQFF. Combining the CDR3 with reference TRBV7-9 and TRBJ2-1 gives the whole variable domain DTGVSQNPRHKITKRGQNVTFRCDPISEHNRLYWYRQTLGQGPEFLTYFQNEAQLEKSRLLSDRFSAERPKGSFSTLEIQRTEQGDSAMYLCASTLAGGNEQFFGPGTRLTVL.

This clone turned up a few times. This rearrangement joins TRBV11-2 to TRBJ2-7; 7 positions match TRBD1. The CDR3 runs to 16 residues. Germline V lookup: CDR1 SGHAT, CDR2 FQNNGV. Losses at the gene ends were 1 base for V and 2 bases for J; bases not matched to a gene: 8. CDR3 sequence reads: CASSLGTGRLPYEQYV. The CDR3 DNA is TGTGCCAGCAGCTTAGGGACAGGCCGACTTCCCTACGAGCAGTACGTC.

The chain is built from TRBV19 and TRBJ2-7; 12 bases are a match to TRBD1. The ends lost 8 bases at V and 6 bases at J; junction bases unmatched: 5. Per germline, CDR1 LNHDA and CDR2 SQIVND (reference sequence). The CDR3 covers 13 residues. The CDR3 sequence: CASGRDRGLEQYF. DNA for the CDR3: TGTGCCAGTGGCCGGGACAGGGGGCTCGAGCAGTACTTC. The entire variable domain, with the rest obtained from reference TRBV19 and TRBJ2-7, is as follows: DGGITQSPKYLFRKEGQNVTLSCEQNLNHDAMYWYRQDPGQGLRLIYYSQIVNDFQKGDIAEGYSVSREKKESFPLTVTSAQKNPTAFYLCASGRDRGLEQYFGPGTRLTVT.

The V call is TRBV10-2, the J call TRBJ1-4; D gene ambiguous. The V end lost 6 bases, the J end lost 8 bases, and 7 bases lay between the germline ends. CDR1 and CDR2 (germline): WSHSY, SAAADI. The CDR3 consists of 11 residues. CDR3 nucleotides: TGCGCCAGCAGGTTCGGGGAAAAACTGTTTTTT. Its protein product is CASRFGEKLFF.

The gene calls are TRBV5-1 and TRBJ2-2, with D possibly matching TRBD2 (5 bases). CDR1 SGHRS and CDR2 YFSETQ come from the germline V gene. The germline V and J ends were trimmed by 1 base and 4 bases, with 14 bases remaining between them. The CDR3 is 16 residues long. In DNA form, the CDR3 reads TGCGCCAGCAGCTTGATGTACGGTGGAGGCACCGGGGAGCTGTTTTTT. It codes for CASSLMYGGGTGELFF.

J is TRBJ1-2 and V is TRBV18; a weak D match, TRBD1 (5 bases). V was shortened by 6 bases and J by 8 bases, with 16 bases between the two germline ends. The CDR3 covers 13 residues. Germline-derived CDR1 and CDR2 are KGHSH and LQKENI. CDR3 DNA sequence: TGTGCCAGCTCGTTCGAGGTTACAGGAGGCTACACCTTC. Its protein is CASSFEVTGGYTF. Together with reference TRBV18 and TRBJ1-2, the CDR3 gives the full variable domain: NAGVMQNPRHLVRRRGQEARLRCSPMKGHSHVYWYRQLPEEGLKFMVYLQKENIIDESGMPKERFSAEFPKEGPSILRIQQVVRGDSAAYFCASSFEVTGGYTFGSGTRLTVV.

The chain combines TRBV28 with TRBJ2-3, with D unclear. V dropped 6 bases and J dropped 0 bases, with 7 bases sitting between them. Germline lookup yields CDR1 MDHEN and CDR2 SYDVKM. The CDR3 runs 13 residues. CDR3 sequence reads: CASSSDSTDTQYF. The CDR3 DNA sequence: TGTGCCAGCAGCAGCGATAGCACAGATACGCAGTATTTT.

This rearrangement joins TRBV2 to TRBJ1-6; D not certain. Germline CDR1 is SNHLY and CDR2 is FYNNEI. CDR3 length equals 13 residues. Deletions cut 5 bases from V and 11 bases from J, with 13 bases between. CDR3 nucleotide sequence: TGTGCCAGCAGTAGCGGGCCCCGAACACCCCTCCACTTT. Its protein is CASSSGPRTPLHF.

There are a few counts of this clone. J is TRBJ1-2 and V is TRBV6-1, with unresolved D. Germline V lookup: CDR1 MNHNS, CDR2 SASEGT. CDR3 length: 14 residues. V shed 6 bases and J shed 2 bases, with 13 bases lying between them. The CDR3 DNA sequence: TGTGCCAGCAGGGTAGAGGGCAGGAACTATGGCTACACCTTC. Translation gives CASRVEGRNYGYTF.

The chain joins TRBV5-1 to TRBJ1-1; D gene unclear. V dropped 4 bases and J dropped 1 base, with 11 bases sitting between them. The CDR3 has 14 residues. Germline V gene lookup returns CDR1 SGHRS and CDR2 YFSETQ. For the CDR3, the DNA is TGCGCCAGCAGCCCCCCATCGGGGAACACTGAAGCTTTCTTT. Protein product: CASSPPSGNTEAFF.

The rearrangement uses TRBV4-2 and TRBJ2-3, with D maybe TRBD2 (6 bases). Trimming took 4 bases from V and 6 from J, leaving 11 bases between them. The germline V gene has CDR1 LGHNA and CDR2 YNFKEQ. The CDR3 runs to 13 residues. Here the CDR3 reads CASSRRTTDTQYF. The CDR3, as DNA: TGTGCCAGCAGCCGACGGACTACTGATACGCAGTATTTT.